This entry lists 2 T cell receptor beta chains sequenced from one sample in a study of blood T cell repertoires in COVID-19. Profiled with immunoSEQ multiplex PCR; TCRdb holds only in-frame clones, not every one. Of over 30,000 clones in the sample, over 75% were seen once. The specimen was peripheral blood. Source of these receptors: a woman aged 60 to 75 with active COVID-19.

This clone was observed a single time. The V and J genes are TRBV15 and TRBJ2-3, with 10 bases matching TRBD2. With V trimmed by 6 bases and J by 4 bases, 7 bases remained unmatched. Per germline, CDR1 LNHNV and CDR2 YYDKDF (reference sequence). This CDR3 is built from 15 residues. The CDR3 nucleotides read TGTGCCACCAGTAGAAGCGGGGGGGCCTCAGATACGCAGTATTTT. This sequence encodes CATSRSGGASDTQYF.

The chain uses TRBV6-5 and TRBJ2-7, with TRBD1 matching 7 bases. CDR3 length: 15 residues. J was trimmed by 2 bases and V by 7 bases; bases with no gene match: 11. Germline CDR1 and CDR2: MNHEY and SVGAGI. For the CDR3, the DNA is TGTGCCAGCAACCTCCGGGACAGTGGAGCCTACGAGCAGTACTTC. Translating gives CASNLRDSGAYEQYF.